These T cell receptor beta chains were read from a single sample in a study of blood T cell repertoires in COVID-19. Profiling relied on immunoSEQ multiplex PCR, and the TCRdb table lists in-frame clones only, not all of them. The table records about 99,000 clones, about four fifths of them present only once. The sequenced sample consisted of peripheral blood. These receptors all come from a man aged 65-85 years with active or convalescent COVID-19. CDR3s include the opening cysteine and the closing phenylalanine or tryptophan. The order of the fields is D gene, clone size, V gene, J gene, CDR3 protein, CDR3 DNA. D genes are given only for firm matches. For some rows the clone size is stated as once, few or many, or as a class when expanded; others skip it.

>TRBD1|few|TRBV4-3|TRBJ1-2
CASSQGAGGPYGYTF
TGCGCCAGCAGCCAAGGGGCAGGGGGCCCCTATGGCTACACCTTC
>NA|NA|TRBV5-5|TRBJ1-2
CASSLAGTNYGYTF
TGTGCCAGCAGCTTGGCCGGGACAAACTATGGCTACACCTTC
>NA|NA|TRBV28|TRBJ1-5
CATRQGSNSNQPQHF
TGTGCCACCCGGCAGGGCAGCAATAGCAATCAGCCCCAGCATTTT
>TRBD1|NA|TRBV12-3/TRBV12-4|TRBJ1-1
CASRRTGGTEAFF
TGTGCCAGCAGGAGGACAGGGGGCACTGAAGCTTTCTTT
>TRBD1|NA|TRBV7-3|TRBJ2-2
CASSLVGSGQGEAGELFF
TGTGCCAGCAGCCTGGTGGGTTCGGGACAGGGCGAAGCCGGGGAGCTGTTTTTT
>NA|NA|TRBV7-5|TRBJ1-2
CARSLETGGSLLGYTF
TGTGCCAGAAGCTTAGAGACAGGGGGCTCATTATTAGGCTACACCTTC
>TRBD1|once|TRBV3-1/TRBV3-2|TRBJ1-3
CASSAVSAQGNGNTIYF
TGTGCCAGCAGCGCCGTCTCAGCACAGGGGAACGGAAACACCATATATTTT
>NA|NA|TRBV5-1|TRBJ2-5
CASSLPAGGRETQYF
TGCGCCAGCAGCTTGCCGGCGGGCGGTCGAGAGACCCAGTACTTC
>TRBD1|NA|TRBV30|TRBJ1-2
CAHHRGQGGMHGYTF
TGTGCCCACCACCGGGGACAGGGGGGGATGCATGGCTACACCTTC
>TRBD2|NA|TRBV5-4|TRBJ2-3
CASSLKRGGPSTDTQYF
TGTGCCAGCAGCTTGAAGCGGGGGGGCCCTAGCACAGATACGCAGTATTTT
>NA|NA|TRBV28|TRBJ2-3
CASNPPGLNTDTQYF
TGTGCCAGCAACCCCCCCGGACTAAACACAGATACGCAGTATTTT
>NA|NA|TRBV19|TRBJ1-2
CASSRDSRRSGYTF
TGTGCCAGTAGTAGGGACTCCAGAAGGTCTGGCTACACCTTC
>NA|NA|TRBV18|TRBJ2-7
CASSEWQMTYEQYF
TGTGCCAGCTCCGAATGGCAGATGACATACGAGCAGTACTTC
>TRBD2|NA|TRBV11-1|TRBJ2-4
CASSPPSGGGKNIQYF
TGTGCCAGCAGCCCACCGAGCGGGGGGGGCAAAAACATTCAGTACTTC
>NA|few|TRBV2|TRBJ1-5
CASSVRGSDQPQHF
TGTGCCAGCAGTGTTAGGGGCTCAGATCAGCCCCAGCATTTT
>NA|few|TRBV3-1/TRBV3-2|TRBJ1-2
CASSLDSLRGYTF
TGTGCCAGCAGCCTCGACTCATTAAGAGGCTACACCTTC
>NA|NA|TRBV5-8|TRBJ2-5
CASRKTGAGETQYF
TGTGCCAGCCGAAAAACTGGGGCGGGGGAGACCCAGTACTTC
>NA|NA|TRBV18|TRBJ1-4
CASSPRIADANEKLFF
TGTGCCAGCTCACCAAGGATTGCGGATGCTAATGAAAAACTGTTTTTT
>NA|NA|TRBV6-6|TRBJ1-2
CASSHRVRSGGANYGYTF
TGTGCCAGCAGTCATCGGGTCCGATCTGGGGGGGCTAACTATGGCTACACCTTC
>NA|NA|TRBV30|TRBJ2-3
CAWTNPGRLLTDTQYF
TGTGCCTGGACCAATCCCGGCAGGTTACTCACAGATACGCAGTATTTT